Listed below are T cell receptor beta chains from one sample, sequenced in a study of CD8 T cells in ankylosing spondylitis. TCRdb reprocessed the 5' RACE reads via MiXCR and lists one record per CDR3 protein. This repertoire shows hundreds of thousands of distinct CDR3 sequences, roughly 12% found once; its top ten account for approximately 0.46%. The sample consisted of blood, either unsorted or a sorted T cell fraction (not recorded which). The receptor source for this set is a male donor with ankylosing spondylitis. CDR3s include the opening cysteine and the closing phenylalanine or tryptophan. Fields, in order: D gene, V gene, J gene, clone size, CDR3 DNA, CDR3 protein. A D gene is named only where the DNA matches it firmly. Not all rows give a size; the values are once, few, many and, for expanded clones, a class.

d_call: -
v_call: TRBV5-1
j_call: TRBJ1-3
clone_size: many
cdr3_nt: TGCGCCAGCAGCTTGGGGGCAGGTTCTGGAAACACCATATATTTT
cdr3_aa: CASSLGAGSGNTIYF

d_call: -
v_call: TRBV4-3
j_call: TRBJ2-2
clone_size: few
cdr3_nt: TGCGCCAGCAGCACCCGGTGGGTTACCGATCTGAACACCGGGGAGCTGTTTTTT
cdr3_aa: CASSTRWVTDLNTGELFF

d_call: -
v_call: TRBV18
j_call: TRBJ2-1
clone_size: few
cdr3_nt: TGTGCCAGCCGCCGGGACCTCGGATACAATGAGCAGTTCTTC
cdr3_aa: CASRRDLGYNEQFF

d_call: -
v_call: TRBV7-2
j_call: TRBJ2-1
clone_size: many
cdr3_nt: TGTGCCAGCAGCTTAGCACAGTTGAATGAGCAGTTCTTC
cdr3_aa: CASSLAQLNEQFF

d_call: -
v_call: TRBV10-3
j_call: TRBJ1-2
clone_size: -
cdr3_nt: TGTGCCATCAGTGAGTCGGACCGGGGTGTCTATGGCTACACCTTC
cdr3_aa: CAISESDRGVYGYTF

d_call: -
v_call: TRBV9
j_call: TRBJ2-1
clone_size: -
cdr3_nt: TGTGCCAGCAGCGTAGCTGGGTCAGGGAGCTCCTACAATGAGCAGTTCTTC
cdr3_aa: CASSVAGSGSSYNEQFF

d_call: TRBD1
v_call: TRBV4-2
j_call: TRBJ2-4
clone_size: many
cdr3_nt: TGTGCCAGCAGCCAGACAGGGGTGGCCAAAAACATTCAGTACTTC
cdr3_aa: CASSQTGVAKNIQYF

d_call: -
v_call: TRBV20-1
j_call: TRBJ2-6
clone_size: -
cdr3_nt: TGCAGTGCTCGGTCGGCGTTCTCTGGGGCCAACGTCCTGACTTTC
cdr3_aa: CSARSAFSGANVLTF

d_call: -
v_call: TRBV28
j_call: TRBJ2-3
clone_size: many
cdr3_nt: TGTGCCAGCAGCGTTAGGGGCCGCGGGCAGTATTTT
cdr3_aa: CASSVRGRGQYF

d_call: -
v_call: TRBV7-2
j_call: TRBJ2-6
clone_size: few
cdr3_nt: TGTGCCAGCAGCTACCGGTCCTCTGGGGCCAACGTCCTGACTTTC
cdr3_aa: CASSYRSSGANVLTF

d_call: -
v_call: TRBV20-1
j_call: TRBJ1-5
clone_size: few
cdr3_nt: TGCAGTGCTGGAAGCTATAGCAATCAGCCCCAGCATTTT
cdr3_aa: CSAGSYSNQPQHF

d_call: TRBD1
v_call: TRBV12-3/TRBV12-4
j_call: TRBJ1-2
clone_size: few
cdr3_nt: TGTGCCAGCAGCACAGGGACAGGGGGCACGGGTGGCTACACCTTC
cdr3_aa: CASSTGTGGTGGYTF

d_call: TRBD2
v_call: TRBV20-1
j_call: TRBJ2-1
clone_size: few
cdr3_nt: TGCAGTGCTAGAGATGTAGCGGGGGAGTTCTCCTACAATGAGCAGTTCTTC
cdr3_aa: CSARDVAGEFSYNEQFF

d_call: -
v_call: TRBV29-1
j_call: TRBJ1-4
clone_size: -
cdr3_nt: TGCAGCGTTTCTTGGGGGACTGCAACTAATGAAAAACTGTTTTTT
cdr3_aa: CSVSWGTATNEKLFF

d_call: TRBD1
v_call: TRBV19
j_call: TRBJ2-5
clone_size: few
cdr3_nt: TGTGCCAGTAGCCCCAGGACAGGGGGGGACCAAGAGACCCAGTACTTC
cdr3_aa: CASSPRTGGDQETQYF

d_call: -
v_call: TRBV15
j_call: TRBJ2-7
clone_size: -
cdr3_nt: TGTGCCACCGCTCTCTGGGGGTCCTACGAGCAGTACTTC
cdr3_aa: CATALWGSYEQYF

d_call: -
v_call: TRBV7-3
j_call: TRBJ1-1
clone_size: many
cdr3_nt: TGTGCCAGCAGTTCCCAGGCGAACACTGAAGCTTTCTTT
cdr3_aa: CASSSQANTEAFF

d_call: TRBD2
v_call: TRBV7-2
j_call: TRBJ2-7
clone_size: few
cdr3_nt: TGTGCCAGCAGCTCGACTAGCGCTTACTCCTACGAGCAGTACTTC
cdr3_aa: CASSSTSAYSYEQYF

d_call: -
v_call: TRBV9
j_call: TRBJ2-7
clone_size: -
cdr3_nt: TGTGCCAGCAGCGTAGGTAGCCATGCGTCCTACGAGCAGTACTTC
cdr3_aa: CASSVGSHASYEQYF

d_call: TRBD2
v_call: TRBV5-1
j_call: TRBJ2-3
clone_size: few
cdr3_nt: TGCGCCAGCAGCTTTCTAGCGGGAGTAATAGATACGCAGTATTTT
cdr3_aa: CASSFLAGVIDTQYF

d_call: -
v_call: TRBV4-2
j_call: TRBJ2-1
clone_size: few
cdr3_nt: TGTGCCAGCAGCCAAGAAGGGAGAGGGTACAATGAGCAGTTCTTC
cdr3_aa: CASSQEGRGYNEQFF

d_call: TRBD2
v_call: TRBV5-1
j_call: TRBJ2-5
clone_size: once
cdr3_nt: TGCGCCAGCAGTGGGGGTCTAGCGGGAGTAGAGACCCAGTACTTC
cdr3_aa: CASSGGLAGVETQYF

d_call: TRBD2
v_call: TRBV6-5
j_call: TRBJ2-5
clone_size: many
cdr3_nt: TGTGCCAGCAGTTCCGGGACTAGCCAAGAGACCCAGTACTTC
cdr3_aa: CASSSGTSQETQYF

d_call: -
v_call: TRBV7-6
j_call: TRBJ1-4
clone_size: many
cdr3_nt: TGTGCCAGCGCTCAGCCACCTTTAAATGAAAAACTGTTTTTT
cdr3_aa: CASAQPPLNEKLFF

d_call: -
v_call: TRBV27
j_call: TRBJ2-3
clone_size: -
cdr3_nt: TGTGCCAGCAGTTTAACATACGGATCCACAGATACGCAGTATTTT
cdr3_aa: CASSLTYGSTDTQYF

d_call: -
v_call: TRBV10-3
j_call: TRBJ2-3
clone_size: -
cdr3_nt: TGTGCCATCAGTGGAAGGGGAACGGGAGATACGCAGTATTTT
cdr3_aa: CAISGRGTGDTQYF

d_call: -
v_call: TRBV4-2
j_call: TRBJ2-7
clone_size: many
cdr3_nt: TGTGCCAGCAGCCAAGACTACTCAGGCGACTTCTACGAGCAGTACTTC
cdr3_aa: CASSQDYSGDFYEQYF

d_call: TRBD1
v_call: TRBV6-5
j_call: TRBJ2-3
clone_size: few
cdr3_nt: TGTGCCAGCAGTTATATCAGGGGGCACACAGATACGCAGTATTTT
cdr3_aa: CASSYIRGHTDTQYF

d_call: -
v_call: TRBV20-1
j_call: TRBJ2-1
clone_size: many
cdr3_nt: TGCAGTGCCGCTGCTAGCTTAAGTGAGCAGTTCTTC
cdr3_aa: CSAAASLSEQFF

d_call: -
v_call: TRBV4-1
j_call: TRBJ1-5
clone_size: -
cdr3_nt: TGCGCCAGCAGCCAAGATTCAGGGGAGGTTGGTCAGCCCCAGCATTTT
cdr3_aa: CASSQDSGEVGQPQHF

d_call: TRBD1
v_call: TRBV29-1
j_call: TRBJ2-1
clone_size: few
cdr3_nt: TGCAGCGTTAATTTTCGGGACAGGGAATACAATGAGCAGTTCTTC
cdr3_aa: CSVNFRDREYNEQFF

d_call: -
v_call: TRBV20-1
j_call: TRBJ1-5
clone_size: -
cdr3_nt: TGCAGTGCTGCGCAACGGATTAATCAGCCCCAGCATTTT
cdr3_aa: CSAAQRINQPQHF

d_call: TRBD1
v_call: TRBV20-1
j_call: TRBJ1-2
clone_size: -
cdr3_nt: TGCAGTGCTAGAGCAAGAACAGGGGAAAACTATGGCTACACCTTC
cdr3_aa: CSARARTGENYGYTF

d_call: -
v_call: TRBV20-1
j_call: TRBJ2-5
clone_size: -
cdr3_nt: TGCAGTGCTAGTAGGCAGAGGAGAGGGGAGACCCAGTACTTC
cdr3_aa: CSASRQRRGETQYF

d_call: -
v_call: TRBV5-6
j_call: TRBJ2-7
clone_size: -
cdr3_nt: TGTGCCAGCACCCGGAAACGCGTAGGCTACGAGCAGTACTTC
cdr3_aa: CASTRKRVGYEQYF

d_call: -
v_call: TRBV5-1
j_call: TRBJ2-7
clone_size: few
cdr3_nt: TGCGCCAGCAGCTTGGGGGCCCTCTCCTACGAGCAGTACTTC
cdr3_aa: CASSLGALSYEQYF

d_call: -
v_call: TRBV6-5
j_call: TRBJ1-5
clone_size: few
cdr3_nt: TGTGCCAGCAGTTACGGCCGGGGGAAGCCCCAGCATTTT
cdr3_aa: CASSYGRGKPQHF

d_call: TRBD1
v_call: TRBV6-5
j_call: TRBJ2-7
clone_size: -
cdr3_nt: TGTGCCAGCAGTTCTTGGGGACAGGGAGAACGCGAGCAGTACTTC
cdr3_aa: CASSSWGQGEREQYF

d_call: TRBD1
v_call: TRBV7-2
j_call: TRBJ2-1
clone_size: many
cdr3_nt: TGTGCCAGCAGCACCCGACAGGGGTGGTACAATGAGCAGTTCTTC
cdr3_aa: CASSTRQGWYNEQFF

d_call: -
v_call: TRBV20-1
j_call: TRBJ1-3
clone_size: -
cdr3_nt: TGCAGTGCTAGGGCCCCCCGCTCTGGAAACACCATATATTTT
cdr3_aa: CSARAPRSGNTIYF

d_call: -
v_call: TRBV5-6
j_call: TRBJ2-3
clone_size: few
cdr3_nt: TGTGCCAGCAGCTTGGAAGTGCCCACAGATACGCAGTATTTT
cdr3_aa: CASSLEVPTDTQYF

d_call: -
v_call: TRBV6-5
j_call: TRBJ1-6
clone_size: many
cdr3_nt: TGTGCCAGCAGTTACTCGTGGTCGGCAGGGGTAGGGTCACCCCTCCACTTT
cdr3_aa: CASSYSWSAGVGSPLHF

d_call: TRBD1
v_call: TRBV11-2
j_call: TRBJ2-5
clone_size: few
cdr3_nt: TGTGCCAGCAGCCCGGGGACAGGGGAGTTTCATCGAGTTGCCCAGTACTTC
cdr3_aa: CASSPGTGEFHRVAQYF

d_call: -
v_call: TRBV18
j_call: TRBJ2-7
clone_size: -
cdr3_nt: TGTGCCAGCTCACCCGACAGAAATGGGGCTTACGAGCAGTACTTC
cdr3_aa: CASSPDRNGAYEQYF

d_call: -
v_call: TRBV20-1
j_call: TRBJ2-4
clone_size: -
cdr3_nt: TGCAGTGCCTACACCTTAACGGGACTTAAAAACATTCAGTACTTC
cdr3_aa: CSAYTLTGLKNIQYF

d_call: -
v_call: TRBV4-2
j_call: TRBJ1-2
clone_size: few
cdr3_nt: TGTGCCAGCAGCCAAGAAACAGAGATCTATGGCTACACCTTC
cdr3_aa: CASSQETEIYGYTF

d_call: TRBD1
v_call: TRBV4-3
j_call: TRBJ1-1
clone_size: few
cdr3_nt: TGCGCCAGCAGCCCCGGTTTGTGGACAGGGTATACTGAAGCTTTCTTT
cdr3_aa: CASSPGLWTGYTEAFF

d_call: -
v_call: TRBV20-1
j_call: TRBJ1-1
clone_size: -
cdr3_nt: TGCAGTCCTAGGACAGAGCCCTACACTGAAGCTTTCTTT
cdr3_aa: CSPRTEPYTEAFF

d_call: -
v_call: TRBV11-2
j_call: TRBJ1-6
clone_size: -
cdr3_nt: TGTGCCAGCAGCTTAGTAAAGGAGCGGAGCTCCTATAATTCACCCCTCCACTTT
cdr3_aa: CASSLVKERSSYNSPLHF

d_call: -
v_call: TRBV20-1
j_call: TRBJ2-5
clone_size: many
cdr3_nt: TGCAGTGCTAGAGATCGGGGGCAGCGGATTATAGGAGAGACCCAGTACTTC
cdr3_aa: CSARDRGQRIIGETQYF

d_call: -
v_call: TRBV5-1
j_call: TRBJ2-3
clone_size: few
cdr3_nt: TGCGCCAGCAGCTGGGGACTCGCTAGCACAGATACGCAGTATTTT
cdr3_aa: CASSWGLASTDTQYF

d_call: -
v_call: TRBV29-1
j_call: TRBJ2-4
clone_size: many
cdr3_nt: TGCAGCGTTGAGATGGAGGCCAAAAACATTCAGTACTTC
cdr3_aa: CSVEMEAKNIQYF

d_call: -
v_call: TRBV5-1
j_call: TRBJ2-5
clone_size: few
cdr3_nt: TGCGCCAGCTGCAGTTCCGGGGCCGGGGAGGAGACCCAGTACTTC
cdr3_aa: CASCSSGAGEETQYF